The entry that follows covers one T cell receptor beta chain sequence. What it binds is unknown. The ends lost 7 bases at V and 4 bases at J; junction bases unmatched: 6. CDR3 length: 14 amino acids. Germline values: CDR1 SQVTM, CDR2 ANQGSEA. Healthy donors of bone marrow made up the group. The PCR employed 60 Vbeta primers together with 13 Jbeta primers. Here immunoSEQ multiplex PCR was the method, and the copy in TCRdb shows in-frame clones only, minus some. Among about 170,000 clones listed, around 84% were seen once. This entry is derived from a study of cytomegalovirus exposure and HLA in healthy donors. Whole-study results and caveats: Using a false discovery rate of 0.05, a later analysis showed that 16,951 TCR beta sequences were associated with HLA alleles. In presence/absence analyses, roughly uniform sequencing depth across donors was assumed. The availability of immune exposure information extended only to CMV serostatus.

The sequence was obtained from a man between 18 and 29 years old in good health and CMV-seropositive. Sequencing used PBMCs. The chain has TRBV29-1 and TRBJ2-1, with 11 nucleotides matching TRBD2. The CDR3 DNA follows: TGCAGCGGTAGACTAGCGGGGATATACAATGAGCAGTTCTTC. Translating it yields CSGRLAGIYNEQFF.